This TCR beta chain was sequenced in a study of cytomegalovirus exposure and HLA in healthy donors. Study findings and constraints: Across donors, most TCRs were seen rarely, yet some public ones were widespread. Previously analyzed data showed that most TCR beta V segments were productive at a frequency of about 90% or about 30%.

The CDR3 contains 13 residues. Germline assignment: CDR1 LNHDA and CDR2 SQIVND (reference sequence). Between the trimmed V and J ends, which lost 7 bases and 2 bases, there was a span of 11 bases. A note on this clone: The antigen remains undetermined.

60 Vbeta and 13 Jbeta primers were used in PCR. Here immunoSEQ multiplex PCR was the method, and the copy in TCRdb shows in-frame clones only, minus some. The sample consists of about 67,000 clones, 80% to 90% of them appearing once. The sequenced sample was PBMCs. The V gene is TRBV19, the J gene TRBJ1-1; D ambiguous. The origin of this receptor is a woman younger than 45 in good health and CMV-seropositive. In DNA, the CDR3 is TGTGCCAGTACTATGGGCCCTAACACTGAAGCTTTCTTT. Translating it yields CASTMGPNTEAFF. Filled out from reference TRBV19 and TRBJ1-1, the complete variable domain reads DGGITQSPKYLFRKEGQNVTLSCEQNLNHDAMYWYRQDPGQGLRLIYYSQIVNDFQKGDIAEGYSVSREKKESFPLTVTSAQKNPTAFYLCASTMGPNTEAFFGQGTRLTVV.